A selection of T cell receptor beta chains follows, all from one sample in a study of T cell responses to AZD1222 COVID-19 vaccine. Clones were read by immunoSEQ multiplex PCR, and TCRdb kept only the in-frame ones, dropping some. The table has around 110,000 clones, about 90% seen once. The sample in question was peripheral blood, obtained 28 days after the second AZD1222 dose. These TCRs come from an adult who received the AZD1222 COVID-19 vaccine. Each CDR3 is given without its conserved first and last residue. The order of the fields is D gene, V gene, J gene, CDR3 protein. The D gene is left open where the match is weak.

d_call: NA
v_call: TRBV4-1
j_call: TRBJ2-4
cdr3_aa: ASSPTFRGRNIQY

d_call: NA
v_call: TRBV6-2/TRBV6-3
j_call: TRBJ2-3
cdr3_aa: ASSLALGTDTQY

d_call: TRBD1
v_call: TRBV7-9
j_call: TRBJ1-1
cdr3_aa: ASLGQGFSDTEAF

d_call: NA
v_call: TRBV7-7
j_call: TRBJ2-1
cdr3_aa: ASSFRRGTYNEQF

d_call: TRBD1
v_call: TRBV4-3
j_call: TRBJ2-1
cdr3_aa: ASSQEGGVKYNEQF

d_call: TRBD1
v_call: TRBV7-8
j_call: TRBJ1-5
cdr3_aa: ASSVTTGPNQPQH

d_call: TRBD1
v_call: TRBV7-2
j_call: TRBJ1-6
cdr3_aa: ASSPGQAWNNSPLH

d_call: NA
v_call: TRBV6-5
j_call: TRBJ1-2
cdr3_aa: ASSYQSTGSPHGYT

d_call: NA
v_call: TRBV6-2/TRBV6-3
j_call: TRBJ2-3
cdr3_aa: ASSYHTWRRSSSTDTQY

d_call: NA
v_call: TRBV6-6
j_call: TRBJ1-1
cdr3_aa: ASSLLGLDTEAF

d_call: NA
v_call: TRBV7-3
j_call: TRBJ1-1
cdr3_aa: ASSSDPGNTEAF

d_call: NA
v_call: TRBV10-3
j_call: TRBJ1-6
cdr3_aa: AISDSDPRGSPLH

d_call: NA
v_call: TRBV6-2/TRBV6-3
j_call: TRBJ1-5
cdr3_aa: ASSYPLWPDQPQH

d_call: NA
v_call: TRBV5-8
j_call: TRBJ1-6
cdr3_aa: ASSQPTGIKNSPLH

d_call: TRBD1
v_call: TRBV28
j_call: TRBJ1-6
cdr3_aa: ASRTTGSSYNSPLH

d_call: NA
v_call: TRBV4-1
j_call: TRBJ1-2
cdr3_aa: ASSQGGANYGYT

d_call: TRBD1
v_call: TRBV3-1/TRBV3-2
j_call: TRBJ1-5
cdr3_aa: ASSHGTGNQPQH

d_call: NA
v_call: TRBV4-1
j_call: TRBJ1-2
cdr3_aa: ASSQDRWAGVGYGYT

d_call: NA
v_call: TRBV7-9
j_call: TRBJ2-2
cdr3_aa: ASSFGGDTGELF

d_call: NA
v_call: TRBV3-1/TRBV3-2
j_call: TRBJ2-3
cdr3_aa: ASSQAWAVSTDTQY

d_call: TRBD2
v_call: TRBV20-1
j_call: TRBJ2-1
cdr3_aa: SASPSGAYNEQF

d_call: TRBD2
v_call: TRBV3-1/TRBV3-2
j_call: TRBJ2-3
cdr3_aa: ASSRRAGGVYDTQY

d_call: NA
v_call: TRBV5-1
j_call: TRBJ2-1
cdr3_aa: ASSFRGDYTNEQF

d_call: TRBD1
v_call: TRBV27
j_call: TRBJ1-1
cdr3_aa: ASSRGQGKTEAF

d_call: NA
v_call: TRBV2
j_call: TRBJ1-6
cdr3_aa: ASKREYNSPLH

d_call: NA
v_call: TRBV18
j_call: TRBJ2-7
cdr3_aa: ASSPPGQVGSEQY

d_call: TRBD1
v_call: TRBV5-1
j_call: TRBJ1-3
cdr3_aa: ASSRLNSNSWDSSGNTIY

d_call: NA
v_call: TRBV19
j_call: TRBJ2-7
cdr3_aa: ASKTGDGTYEQY

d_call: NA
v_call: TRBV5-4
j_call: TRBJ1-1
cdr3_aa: ASSLTGGAAAF

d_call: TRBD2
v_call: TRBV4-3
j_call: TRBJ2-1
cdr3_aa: ASSQGLGFAGGFSSYNEQF

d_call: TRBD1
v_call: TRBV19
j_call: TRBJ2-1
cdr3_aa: ASTTGYNEQF

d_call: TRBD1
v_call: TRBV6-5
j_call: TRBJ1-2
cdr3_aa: ASSDRTGGVYGYT

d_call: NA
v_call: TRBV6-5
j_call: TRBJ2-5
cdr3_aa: ASSRTVQETQY